One T cell receptor (beta chain) is described in this entry. No antigen is known for it. One base away there is no much larger clone; base qualities are not given. The data belong to a study of shared clonotypes between healthy human individuals (dated by TCRdb to 2018 to 2021). Study-level background: A couple of women and a few men aged 18 to 49 years were included in the cohort. For each donor, three plates each were used for CD4 naive and CD4 memory, two plates were used for CD8 naive, and one plate was used for CD8 memory. Blood TCR repertoires of several healthy adults were deeply sequenced to estimate repertoire size and the extent of clonotype sharing between individuals. Libraries were prepared and TCR repertoires were sequenced by different laboratories using diverse techniques, in order to increase sequencing depth and limit assay-specific biases. Leukapheresis yielded between about 0.9 and 8.9 billion PBMCs per donor.

Using the deep immunoSEQ assay, multiplex PCR amplified TCR CDR3 regions from genomic DNA. For each cell subset, the extracted genomic DNA was distributed evenly across all wells of several immunoSEQ 96-well plates, and each plate served as one replicate. For sorted subsets, approximately 190 ng genomic DNA, equal to tens of thousands of T cell genomes, was loaded into each replicate PCR. Purified libraries were quantified with a Qubit 3.0 fluorometer, sized on a Bioanalyzer 2100, and re-quantified with the KAPA Library Quantification kit. Every immunoSEQ 96-well plate was sequenced on a dedicated single-read 150-cycle Illumina NextSeq 550 flow cell. Turning to the authors' computational methods: Because the immunoSEQ output included only junctional sequences and no quality scores, the filtering could not be the same as the filtering used for full-length reads. Sequences were annotated with PyIR, a Python wrapper for IgBLAST v1.9, using IMGT germline references to assign V/J genes and CDR3. Any read was removed if the V/J assignment was weak (E-value above 1e-6), the CDR3 was missing, or the read contained stop codons, out-of-frame junctions, or ambiguous translated residues. V3J clonotypes were defined as sequences sharing the same inferred V gene, J gene, and CDR3 amino acid sequence. Percentage overlap between repertoires was calculated by dividing the number of shared unique clonotypes by the size of the smaller repertoire. Repertoire richness was assessed with RTK rarefaction, the Chao1 estimator, and Recon v2.1 estimates of unobserved clonotypes. Generation probabilities for all TCRbeta clonotypes obtained by the gDNA method from four donors were computed using OLGA. Here the immuneACCESS table is served through TCRdb, limited to in-frame sequences with V and J called. Missing clones are a known gap in these copies; in checked studies unresolved V genes cover under half, and the rest lacks a known reason. The V and J calls and clone size are taken from that table; D and trimming were inferred from the DNA. Within this sample are roughly 810,000 clones, with about 97% of them counted one time only. Approximately 0.2% of the sample is taken by the ten largest.

CD8 naive samples were CD45RO-negative cells positively selected for CCR7, giving a CD45RA+CCR7+ population that excluded TemRA cells. Donors were healthy HIV-negative adults with no recently reported acute infections or vaccinations. Only Caucasian adults living in Nashville, Tennessee, USA were represented among the donors. Blood was collected by leukapheresis, and PBMCs were isolated by Ficoll-Histopaque density gradient centrifugation and then cryopreserved in liquid nitrogen vapor phase. Analytical flow cytometry was used to check the purity and quantity of every magnetically sorted T cell population. Genomic DNA was isolated from each sorted fraction and quantified by UV absorbance on a Nanodrop 2000c. The paper as a whole reports these results and caveats: Compared with non-shared clonotypes, the clonotypes found in all four sorted-subset donors had higher generation probabilities. Because the study included a small number of donors, the genetic and exposure-history diversity represented was limited. Sharing across a few donors was observed for roughly 5.4% of naive CD4, about 4% of naive CD8, 2% to 2.5% of memory CD4, and around 0.44% of memory CD8 clonotypes. Even with the large sequencing depth, rarefaction of the sorted-subset datasets indicated that sequencing was incomplete. Pairwise subsampling led to the expectation that sequencing depth would affect the degree of clonotype sharing among donors. Naive subsets generally had larger estimated clonotype richness than memory subsets did. Sampling was restricted to blood, and TCR repertoires in tissue are likely to differ from TCR repertoires in blood.

This receptor was obtained from a man aged 25 to 40 in good health. What was sequenced was naive CD8+ T cells sorted from blood. Explained via the paper, the cell subset or site label denotes: CD45RA+CCR7+.

The DNA sequence is as follows: TGTGCCAGCAGAGGGGGGGCCAACTCCTACGAGCAGTACTTC. Its protein is CASRGGANSYEQYF. The chain joins TRBV28 to TRBJ2-7, with a weak D call of TRBD2 (7 bases match). Between the V and J ends, shortened by 6 bases and 0 bases respectively, the junction contains 12 bases. According to the germline V gene, CDR1 reads MDHEN and CDR2 reads SYDVKM. The CDR3 goes from the cysteine to the phenylalanine over 14 residues. Only CDR3 DNA is held: 42 bases, read in frame from base 1.